The 8 T cell receptor beta chains in this list originate from one sample, sequenced in a study of T cells expressing NK-cell markers. TCRdb reprocessed the 5' RACE reads and keeps a single row for each CDR3 protein, giving no DNA. Its table records about 460,000 distinct CDR3 sequences. Sequencing was done on a sample of blood T cells: a sorted CD56 or NKG2C T cell subset, CD4+ or CD8+ T cells, or bulk PBMC T cells (not recorded which). The origin of the receptors is a woman aged 50 to 60 in good health.

V is TRBV3-1 and J is TRBJ2-1; TCRdb gives TRBD1 as the D gene, but with no DNA this cannot be confirmed. The CDR3 is 15 amino acids. Germline V gene lookup returns CDR1 LGHDT and CDR2 YNNKEL (reference sequence). The CDR3 loop reads CASSQDRTTGGEQFF.

The chain uses TRBV20-1 and TRBJ2-2; without DNA, the TCRdb call of TRBD1 cannot be checked. From germline, CDR1 is DFQATT and CDR2 SNEGSKA (reference sequence). This CDR3 comprises 15 residues. The CDR3 loop reads CSAFQGGSNTGELFF.

The chain combines TRBV19 with TRBJ2-4; TCRdb reports TRBD1, a call that lacks DNA to check it against. The V gene's germline CDR1 is LNHDA and CDR2 SQIVND (reference sequence). The CDR3 loop spans 12 amino acids. CDR3 residues: CASSDRADIQYF.

The chain links TRBV20-1 to TRBJ2-7; absent DNA, TCRdb's TRBD2 call cannot be checked. The germline V gene encodes CDR1 DFQATT and CDR2 SNEGSKA (reference sequence). CDR3 length equals 15 residues. CDR3: CSARWTSGSSYEQYF.

V usage is TRBV7-8 and J usage is TRBJ2-5; TCRdb picks TRBD1, but there is no DNA to check that call. CDR1 is SGHVS, CDR2 FQNEAQ, per germline. The CDR3 runs 14 residues. CDR3: CASSTQGAGETQYF.

V is TRBV9 and J is TRBJ2-5; absent DNA, TCRdb's TRBD1 call cannot be checked. This CDR3 has 13 amino acids. Germline CDR1 SGDLS, CDR2 YYNGEE. This chain's CDR3 is CASSVGGLETQYF. The complete variable domain, with remaining parts taken from reference TRBV9 and TRBJ2-5, reads DSGVTQTPKHLITATGQRVTLRCSPRSGDLSVYWYQQSLDQGLQFLIQYYNGEERAKGNILERFSAQQFPDLHSELNLSSLELGDSALYFCASSVGGLETQYFGPGTRLLVL.

The chain is built from TRBV29-1 and TRBJ1-1; TCRdb lists TRBD1, though no DNA is available to test this call. This CDR3 is built from 13 residues. Per germline, CDR1 SQVTM and CDR2 ANQGSEA. CDR3 region: CSSRTGGFGEAFF.

V usage is TRBV5-4 and J usage is TRBJ2-7. This CDR3 region has 15 residues. Germline V gene lookup returns CDR1 SGHNT and CDR2 YYREEE (reference sequence). The chain's CDR3 is CASSLEMAAVAEQYF.